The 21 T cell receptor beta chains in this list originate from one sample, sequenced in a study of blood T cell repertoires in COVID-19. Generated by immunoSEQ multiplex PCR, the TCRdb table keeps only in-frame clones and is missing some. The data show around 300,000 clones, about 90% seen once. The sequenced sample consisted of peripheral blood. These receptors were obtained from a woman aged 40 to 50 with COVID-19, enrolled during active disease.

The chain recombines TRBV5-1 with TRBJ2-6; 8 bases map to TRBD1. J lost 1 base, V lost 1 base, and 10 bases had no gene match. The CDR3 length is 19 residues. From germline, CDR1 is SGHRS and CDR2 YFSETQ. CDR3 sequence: CASSLYGQGITSGANVLTF. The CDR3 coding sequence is TGCGCCAGCAGCTTGTACGGACAGGGAATTACTTCTGGGGCCAACGTCCTGACTTTC. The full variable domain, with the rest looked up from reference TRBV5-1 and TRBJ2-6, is KAGVTQTPRYLIKTRGQQVTLSCSPISGHRSVSWYQQTPGQGLQFLFEYFSETQRNKGNFPGRFSGRQFSNSRSEMNVSTLELGDSALYLCASSLYGQGITSGANVLTFGAGSRLTVL.

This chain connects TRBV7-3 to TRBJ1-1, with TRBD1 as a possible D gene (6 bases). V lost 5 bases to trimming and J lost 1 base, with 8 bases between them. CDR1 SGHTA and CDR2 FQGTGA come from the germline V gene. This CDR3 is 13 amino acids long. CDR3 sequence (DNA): TGTGCCAGCAGCACACAGGGGAACACTGAAGCTTTCTTT. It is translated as CASSTQGNTEAFF.

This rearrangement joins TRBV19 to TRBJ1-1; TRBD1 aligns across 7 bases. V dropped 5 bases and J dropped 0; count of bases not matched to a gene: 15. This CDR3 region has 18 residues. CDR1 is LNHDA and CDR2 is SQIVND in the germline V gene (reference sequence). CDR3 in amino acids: CASSSFRDSVSMNTEAFF. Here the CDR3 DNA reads TGTGCCAGTAGTTCTTTCCGGGACAGCGTTAGTATGAACACTGAAGCTTTCTTT.

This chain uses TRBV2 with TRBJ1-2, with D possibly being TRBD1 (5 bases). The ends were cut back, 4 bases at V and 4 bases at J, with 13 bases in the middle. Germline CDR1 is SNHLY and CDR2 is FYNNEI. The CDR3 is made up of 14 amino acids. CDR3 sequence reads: CASSVAGRLYGYTF. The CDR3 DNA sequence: TGTGCCAGCAGTGTGGCAGGGCGACTCTATGGCTACACCTTC.

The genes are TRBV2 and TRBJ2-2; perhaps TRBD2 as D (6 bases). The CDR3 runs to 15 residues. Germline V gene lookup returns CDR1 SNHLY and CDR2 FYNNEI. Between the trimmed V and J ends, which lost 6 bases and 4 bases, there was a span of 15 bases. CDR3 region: CASRPTAGTTGELFF. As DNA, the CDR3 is TGTGCCAGCAGGCCCACGGCGGGAACCACCGGGGAGCTGTTTTTT.

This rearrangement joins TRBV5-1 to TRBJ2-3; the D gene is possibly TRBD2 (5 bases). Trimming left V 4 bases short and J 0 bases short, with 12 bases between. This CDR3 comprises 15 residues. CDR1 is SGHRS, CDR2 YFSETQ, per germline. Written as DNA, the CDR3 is TGCGCCAGCAGCCCGGGGAACCCTAGCACAGATACGCAGTATTTT. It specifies CASSPGNPSTDTQYF. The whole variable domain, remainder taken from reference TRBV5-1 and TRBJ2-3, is KAGVTQTPRYLIKTRGQQVTLSCSPISGHRSVSWYQQTPGQGLQFLFEYFSETQRNKGNFPGRFSGRQFSNSRSEMNVSTLELGDSALYLCASSPGNPSTDTQYFGPGTRLTVL.

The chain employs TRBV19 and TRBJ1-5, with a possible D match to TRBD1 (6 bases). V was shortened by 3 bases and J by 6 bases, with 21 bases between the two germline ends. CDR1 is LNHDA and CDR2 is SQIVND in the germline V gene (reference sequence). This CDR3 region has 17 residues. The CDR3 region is CASSMSRGAGMGQPQHF. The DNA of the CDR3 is TGTGCCAGTAGTATGTCGCGGGGGGCGGGGATGGGTCAGCCCCAGCATTTT.

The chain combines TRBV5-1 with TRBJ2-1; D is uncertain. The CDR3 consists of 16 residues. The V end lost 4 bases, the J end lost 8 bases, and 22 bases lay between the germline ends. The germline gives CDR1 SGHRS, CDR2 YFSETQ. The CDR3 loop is CASSAFVTDGVDEQFF. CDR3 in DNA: TGCGCCAGCAGCGCATTTGTGACGGATGGAGTCGATGAGCAGTTCTTC.

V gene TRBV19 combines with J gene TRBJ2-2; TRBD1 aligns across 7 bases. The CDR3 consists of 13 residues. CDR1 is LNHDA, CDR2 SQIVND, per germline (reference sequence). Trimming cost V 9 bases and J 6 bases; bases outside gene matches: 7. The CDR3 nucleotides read TGTGCCAGCAAAACAGGGGATCCCGGGGAGCTGTTTTTT. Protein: CASKTGDPGELFF.

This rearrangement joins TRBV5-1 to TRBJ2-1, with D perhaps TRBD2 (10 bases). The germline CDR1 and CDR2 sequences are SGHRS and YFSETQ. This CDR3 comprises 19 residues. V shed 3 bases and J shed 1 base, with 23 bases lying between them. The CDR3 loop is CASSSTGGLAGASYNEQFF. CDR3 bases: TGCGCCAGCAGCTCTACAGGGGGCCTAGCGGGGGCTTCCTACAATGAGCAGTTCTTC. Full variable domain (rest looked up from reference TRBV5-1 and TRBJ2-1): KAGVTQTPRYLIKTRGQQVTLSCSPISGHRSVSWYQQTPGQGLQFLFEYFSETQRNKGNFPGRFSGRQFSNSRSEMNVSTLELGDSALYLCASSSTGGLAGASYNEQFFGPGTRLTVL.

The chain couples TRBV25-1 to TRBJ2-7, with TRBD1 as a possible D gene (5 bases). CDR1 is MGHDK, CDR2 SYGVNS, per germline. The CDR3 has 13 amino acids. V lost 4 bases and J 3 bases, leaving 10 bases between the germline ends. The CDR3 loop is CASSVAGNYEQYF. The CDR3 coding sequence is TGTGCCAGCAGTGTAGCAGGGAACTACGAGCAGTACTTC.

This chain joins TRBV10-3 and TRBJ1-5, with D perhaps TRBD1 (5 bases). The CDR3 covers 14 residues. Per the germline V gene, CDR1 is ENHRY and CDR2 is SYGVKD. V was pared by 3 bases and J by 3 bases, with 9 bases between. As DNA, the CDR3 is TGTGCCATCAGTGACAGGGTTGACAATCAGCCCCAGCATTTT. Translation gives CAISDRVDNQPQHF.

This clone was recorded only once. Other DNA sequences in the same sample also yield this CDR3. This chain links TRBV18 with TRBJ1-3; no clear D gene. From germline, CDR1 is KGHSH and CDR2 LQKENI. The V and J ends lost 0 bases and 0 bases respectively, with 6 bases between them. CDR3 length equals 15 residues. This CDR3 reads CASSPPGVSGNTIYF. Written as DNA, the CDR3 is TGTGCCAGCTCACCACCGGGAGTCTCTGGAAACACCATATATTTT.

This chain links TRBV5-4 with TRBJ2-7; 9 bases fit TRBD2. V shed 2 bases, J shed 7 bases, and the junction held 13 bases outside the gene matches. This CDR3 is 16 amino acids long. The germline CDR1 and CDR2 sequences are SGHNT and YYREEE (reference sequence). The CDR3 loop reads CASSFRMTSGWGEQYF. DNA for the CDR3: TGTGCCAGCAGCTTTCGGATGACTAGCGGTTGGGGGGAGCAGTACTTC.

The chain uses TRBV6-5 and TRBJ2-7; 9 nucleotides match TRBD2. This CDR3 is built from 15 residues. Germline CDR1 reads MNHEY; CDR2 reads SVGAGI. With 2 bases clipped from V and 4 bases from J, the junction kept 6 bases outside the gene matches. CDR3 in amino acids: CASSYQASGTYEQYF. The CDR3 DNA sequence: TGTGCCAGCAGTTACCAGGCTAGCGGGACTTACGAGCAGTACTTC.

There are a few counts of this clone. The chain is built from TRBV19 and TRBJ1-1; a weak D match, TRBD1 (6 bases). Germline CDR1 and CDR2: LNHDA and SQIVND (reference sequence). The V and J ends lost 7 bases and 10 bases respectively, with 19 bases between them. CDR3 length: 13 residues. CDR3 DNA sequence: TGTGCCAGTACCAGGGGAGAGGGGCCCGGAGCTTTCTTT. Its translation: CASTRGEGPGAFF.

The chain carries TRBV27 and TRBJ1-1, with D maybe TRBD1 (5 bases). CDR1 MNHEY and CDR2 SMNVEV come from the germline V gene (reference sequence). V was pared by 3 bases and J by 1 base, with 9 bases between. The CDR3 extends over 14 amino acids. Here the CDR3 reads CASSFRGANTEAFF. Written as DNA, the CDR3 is TGTGCCAGCAGTTTTAGGGGCGCGAACACTGAAGCTTTCTTT.

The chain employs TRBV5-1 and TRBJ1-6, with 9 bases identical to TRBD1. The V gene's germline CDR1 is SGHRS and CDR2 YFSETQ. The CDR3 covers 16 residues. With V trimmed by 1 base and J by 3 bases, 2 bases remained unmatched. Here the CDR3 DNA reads TGCGCCAGCAGCTTGAGGGACAGGGACTATAATTCACCCCTCCACTTT. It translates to CASSLRDRDYNSPLHF.

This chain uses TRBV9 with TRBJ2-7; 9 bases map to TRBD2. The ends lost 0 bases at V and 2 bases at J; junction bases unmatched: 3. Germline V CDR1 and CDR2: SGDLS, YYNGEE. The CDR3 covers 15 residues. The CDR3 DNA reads TGTGCCAGCAGCGTAGGGCGGGAGGGTCCCTACGAGCAGTACTTC. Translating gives CASSVGREGPYEQYF.

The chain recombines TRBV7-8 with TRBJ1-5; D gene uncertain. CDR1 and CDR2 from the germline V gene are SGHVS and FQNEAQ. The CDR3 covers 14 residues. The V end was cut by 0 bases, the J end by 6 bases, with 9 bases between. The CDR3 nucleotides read TGTGCCAGCAGCTTAGCCCCCGAGGGTCAGCCCCAGCATTTT. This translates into CASSLAPEGQPQHF.

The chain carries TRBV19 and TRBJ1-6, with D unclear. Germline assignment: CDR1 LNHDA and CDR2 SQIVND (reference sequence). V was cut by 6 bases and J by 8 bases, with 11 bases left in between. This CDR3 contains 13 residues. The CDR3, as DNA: TGTGCCAGTAGAGTTGGGCCCGATTCACCCCTCCACTTT. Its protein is CASRVGPDSPLHF.